This T cell receptor beta chain was recovered during a study of shared T cell receptors in the human thymus. The data were produced by immunoSEQ multiplex PCR, yet TCRdb's version contains in-frame clones alone and is incomplete. This repertoire shows about 380,000 clones, 85% to 95% found once; its top ten account for 0.015% to 0.02%. Trimming took 3 bases from V and 3 from J, leaving 18 bases between them. The CDR3 is 17 residues long. Germline CDR1 reads LNHDA; CDR2 reads SQIVND (reference sequence). The clonotype originates from a human donor. V is TRBV19 and J is TRBJ1-3; D not certain. Sequencing was carried out using thymocytes. The CDR3 DNA is TGTGCCAGTAGTATCTGGTCCCCCCTGCCCAGTGGAAACACCATATATTTT. It yields the protein CASSIWSPLPSGNTIYF.